The 6 T cell receptor beta chains in this list originate from one sample, sequenced in a study of preoperative IRX-2 immunotherapy in early breast cancer. Assay used: immunoSEQ multiplex PCR; TCRdb lists only in-frame clones, some missing. The sample consists of 75,000 to 100,000 clones, roughly 85% of them appearing once. Treatment: preoperative locoregional IRX-2 cytokine immunotherapy. Sequencing used tumor tissue, obtained after IRX-2 immunotherapy. The origin of the receptors is a human donor with breast cancer.

The CDR3 reads CASSFAGNQETQYF. The CDR3 bases are TGTGCCAGCAGTTTTGCCGGCAACCAAGAGACCCAGTACTTC. The chain combines TRBV22-1 with TRBJ2-5. TRBV22-1 constitutes a pseudogene. The CDR3 contains 14 residues.

The V call is TRBV28, the J call TRBJ2-1; a weak D match, TRBD1 (5 bases). The germline CDR1 and CDR2 sequences are MDHEN and SYDVKM. CDR3 size: 15 residues. Deletions cut 7 bases from V and 3 bases from J, with 16 bases between. CDR3 sequence: CASIKGAPIYNEQFF. In DNA form, the CDR3 reads TGTGCCAGCATTAAAGGGGCGCCAATCTACAATGAGCAGTTCTTC.

V is TRBV7-1 and J is TRBJ2-6; D is perhaps TRBD2 (5 bases). TRBV7-1 is assigned to the ORF class and has an uncertain function. The CDR3 extends over 17 amino acids. Between the trimmed V and J ends, which lost 4 bases and 0 bases, there was a span of 13 bases. The CDR3 DNA follows: TGTGCCAGCAGCTTGTGGGCCCGGGGCTCTGGGGCCAACGTCCTGACTTTC. This translates into CASSLWARGSGANVLTF.

The V gene is TRBV18, the J gene TRBJ1-4, with TRBD1 matching 7 bases. Germline trimming cut 1 base from V and 8 bases from J; bases unmatched to any gene: 7. The germline gives CDR1 KGHSH, CDR2 LQKENI. The length of the CDR3 is 15 residues. The CDR3 DNA is TGTGCCAGCTCACCACGACAGGGTATAGCGGAAAAACTGTTTTTT. Protein product: CASSPRQGIAEKLFF.

The chain combines TRBV30 with TRBJ2-2; D call uncertain. Germline V gene sequence: CDR1 GTSNPN, CDR2 SVGIG (reference sequence). V lost 2 bases, J lost 1 base, and 5 bases lay in between. CDR3 length: 13 amino acids. This CDR3 is CAWSYGNTGELFF. The CDR3 nucleotides read TGTGCCTGGAGTTACGGGAACACCGGGGAGCTGTTTTTT.

The V and J genes are TRBV7-6 and TRBJ2-7; TRBD1 might be the D (5 bases). Germline CDR1 SGHVS, CDR2 FNYEAQ. V lost 5 bases, J lost 3 bases, and 17 bases lay in between. The CDR3 contains 15 residues. CDR3: CASSPSAGYVYEQYF. The CDR3 DNA reads TGTGCCAGCAGCCCTTCCGCAGGGTACGTCTACGAGCAGTACTTC.